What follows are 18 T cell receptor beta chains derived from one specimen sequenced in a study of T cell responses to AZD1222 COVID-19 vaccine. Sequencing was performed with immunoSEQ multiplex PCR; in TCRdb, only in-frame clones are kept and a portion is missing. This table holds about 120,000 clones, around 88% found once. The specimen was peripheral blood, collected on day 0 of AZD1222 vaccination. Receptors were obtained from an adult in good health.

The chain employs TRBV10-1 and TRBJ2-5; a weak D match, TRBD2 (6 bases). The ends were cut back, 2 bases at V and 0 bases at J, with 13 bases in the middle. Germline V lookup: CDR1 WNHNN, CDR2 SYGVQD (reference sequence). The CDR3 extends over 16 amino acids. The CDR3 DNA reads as TGCGCCAGCAGTGAGGGGAGGCAGTCCTACCAAGAGACCCAGTACTTC. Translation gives CASSEGRQSYQETQYF.

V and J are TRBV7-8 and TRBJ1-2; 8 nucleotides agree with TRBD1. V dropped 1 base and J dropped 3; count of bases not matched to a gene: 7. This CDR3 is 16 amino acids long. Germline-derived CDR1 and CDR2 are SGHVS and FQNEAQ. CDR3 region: CASSLGVAGGHYGYTF. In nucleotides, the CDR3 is TGTGCCAGCAGCTTAGGGGTGGCAGGGGGCCACTATGGCTACACCTTC.

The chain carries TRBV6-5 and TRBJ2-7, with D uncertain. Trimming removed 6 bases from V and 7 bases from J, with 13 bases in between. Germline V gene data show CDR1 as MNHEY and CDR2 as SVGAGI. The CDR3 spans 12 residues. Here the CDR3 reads CASSADLLEQYF. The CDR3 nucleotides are TGTGCCAGCAGCGCCGACCTTCTTGAGCAGTACTTC.

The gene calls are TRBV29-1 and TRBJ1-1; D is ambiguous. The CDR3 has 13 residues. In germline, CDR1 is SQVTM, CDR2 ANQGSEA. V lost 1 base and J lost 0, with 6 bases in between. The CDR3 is CSVEGRMNTEAFF. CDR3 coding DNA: TGCAGCGTTGAAGGCCGAATGAACACTGAAGCTTTCTTT.

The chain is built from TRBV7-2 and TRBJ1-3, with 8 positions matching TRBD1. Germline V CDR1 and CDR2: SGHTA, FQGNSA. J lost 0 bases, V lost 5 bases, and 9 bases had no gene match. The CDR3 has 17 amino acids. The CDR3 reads CASSPWTGTNSGNTIYF. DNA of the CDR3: TGTGCCAGCAGCCCCTGGACAGGGACGAACTCTGGAAACACCATATATTTT.

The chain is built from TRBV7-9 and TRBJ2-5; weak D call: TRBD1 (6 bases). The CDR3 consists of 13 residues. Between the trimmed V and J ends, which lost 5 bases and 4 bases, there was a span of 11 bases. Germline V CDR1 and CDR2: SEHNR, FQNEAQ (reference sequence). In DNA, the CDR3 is TGTGCCAGCAGCCCAGGGGCGCGAGAGACCCAGTACTTC. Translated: CASSPGARETQYF.

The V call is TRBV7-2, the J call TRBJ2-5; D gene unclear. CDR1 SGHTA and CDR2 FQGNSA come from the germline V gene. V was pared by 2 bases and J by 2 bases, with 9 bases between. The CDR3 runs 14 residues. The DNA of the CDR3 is TGTGCCAGCAGCTTAAGAAACAGTCAAGAGACCCAGTACTTC. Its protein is CASSLRNSQETQYF.

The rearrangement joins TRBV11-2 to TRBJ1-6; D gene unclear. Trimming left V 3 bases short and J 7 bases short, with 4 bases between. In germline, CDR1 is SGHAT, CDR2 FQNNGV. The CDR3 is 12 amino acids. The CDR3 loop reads CASSFLNSPLHF. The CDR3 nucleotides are TGTGCCAGCAGCTTCTTAAATTCACCCCTCCACTTT.

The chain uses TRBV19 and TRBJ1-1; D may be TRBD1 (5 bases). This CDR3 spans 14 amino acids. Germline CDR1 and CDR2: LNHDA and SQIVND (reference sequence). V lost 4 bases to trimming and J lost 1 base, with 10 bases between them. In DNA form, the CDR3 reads TGTGCCAGTAGTACCGGCGGGGGGAACACTGAAGCTTTCTTT. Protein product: CASSTGGGNTEAFF.

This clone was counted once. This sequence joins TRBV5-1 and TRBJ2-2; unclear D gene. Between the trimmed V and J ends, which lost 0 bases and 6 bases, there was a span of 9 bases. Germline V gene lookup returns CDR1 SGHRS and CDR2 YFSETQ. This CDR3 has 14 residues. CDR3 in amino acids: CASSLGAVPGELFF. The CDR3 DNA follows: TGCGCCAGCAGCTTGGGGGCCGTCCCCGGGGAGCTGTTTTTT.

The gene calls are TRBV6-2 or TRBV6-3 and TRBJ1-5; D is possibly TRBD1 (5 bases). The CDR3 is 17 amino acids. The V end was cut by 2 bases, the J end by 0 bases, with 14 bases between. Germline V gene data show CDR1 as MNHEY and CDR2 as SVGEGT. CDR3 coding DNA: TGTGCCAGCAGTTACGGGGGACGGGGGTATAGCAATCAGCCCCAGCATTTT. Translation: CASSYGGRGYSNQPQHF.

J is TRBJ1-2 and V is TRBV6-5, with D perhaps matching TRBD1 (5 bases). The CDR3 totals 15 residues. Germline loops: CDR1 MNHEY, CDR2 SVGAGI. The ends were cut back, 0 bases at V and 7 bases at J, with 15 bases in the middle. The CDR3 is CASSYSPQVQSGYTF. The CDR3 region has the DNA TGTGCCAGCAGTTACTCCCCACAGGTTCAGTCTGGCTACACCTTC.

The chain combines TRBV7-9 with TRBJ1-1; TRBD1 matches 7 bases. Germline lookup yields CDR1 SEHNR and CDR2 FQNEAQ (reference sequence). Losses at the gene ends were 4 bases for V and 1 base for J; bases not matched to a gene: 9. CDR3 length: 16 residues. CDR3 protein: CASSSPGTESNTEAFF. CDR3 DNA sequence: TGTGCCAGCAGCTCCCCTGGGACAGAGTCGAACACTGAAGCTTTCTTT.

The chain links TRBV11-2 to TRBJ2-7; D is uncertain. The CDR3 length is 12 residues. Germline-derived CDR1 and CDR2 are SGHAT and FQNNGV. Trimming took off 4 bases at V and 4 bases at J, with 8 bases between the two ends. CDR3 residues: CASSSVGYEQYF. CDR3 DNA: TGTGCCAGCAGCTCCGTGGGTTACGAGCAGTACTTC.

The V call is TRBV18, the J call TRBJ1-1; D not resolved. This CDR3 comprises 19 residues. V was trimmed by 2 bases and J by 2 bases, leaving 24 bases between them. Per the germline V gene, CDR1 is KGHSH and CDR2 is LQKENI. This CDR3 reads CASSPVYLGAVGSNTEAFF. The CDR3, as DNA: TGTGCCAGCTCACCAGTTTATCTGGGCGCGGTCGGCAGCAACACTGAAGCTTTCTTT.

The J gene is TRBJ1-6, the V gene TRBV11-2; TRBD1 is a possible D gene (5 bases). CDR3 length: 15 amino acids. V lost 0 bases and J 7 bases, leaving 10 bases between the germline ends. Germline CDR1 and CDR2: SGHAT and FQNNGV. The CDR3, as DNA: TGTGCCAGCAGCTTAGATAGACAGTCGAATTCACCCCTCCACTTT. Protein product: CASSLDRQSNSPLHF.

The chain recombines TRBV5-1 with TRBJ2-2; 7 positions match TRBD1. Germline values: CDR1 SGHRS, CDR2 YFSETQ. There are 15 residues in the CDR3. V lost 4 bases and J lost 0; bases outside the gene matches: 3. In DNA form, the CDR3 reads TGCGCCAGCAGCCCTGGGACAGCGAACACCGGGGAGCTGTTTTTT. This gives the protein CASSPGTANTGELFF.

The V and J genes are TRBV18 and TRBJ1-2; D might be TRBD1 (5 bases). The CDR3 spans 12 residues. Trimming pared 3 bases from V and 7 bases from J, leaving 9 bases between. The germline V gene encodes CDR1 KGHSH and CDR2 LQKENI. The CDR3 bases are TGTGCCAGCTCACCGGGGCTGGGTGGCTACACCTTC. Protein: CASSPGLGGYTF.